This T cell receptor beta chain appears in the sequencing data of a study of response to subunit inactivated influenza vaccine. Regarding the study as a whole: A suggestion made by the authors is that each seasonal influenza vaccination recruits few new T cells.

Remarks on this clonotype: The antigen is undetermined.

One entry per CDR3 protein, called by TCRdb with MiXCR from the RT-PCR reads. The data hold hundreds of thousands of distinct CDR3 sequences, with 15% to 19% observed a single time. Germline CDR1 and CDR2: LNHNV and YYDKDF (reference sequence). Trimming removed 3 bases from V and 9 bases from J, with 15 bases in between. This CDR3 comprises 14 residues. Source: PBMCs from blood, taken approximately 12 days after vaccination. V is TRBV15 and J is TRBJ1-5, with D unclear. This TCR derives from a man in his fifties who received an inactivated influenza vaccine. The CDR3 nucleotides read TGTGCCACCAGCAGGCGATCTTCCGGGCTGCCCCAGCATTTT. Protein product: CATSRRSSGLPQHF.